A single sample gave rise to the 3 T cell receptor beta chains below, sequenced in a study of cytomegalovirus exposure and HLA in healthy donors (dated by TCRdb to 2017 to 2019). Libraries were made using the immunoSEQ multiplex PCR assay. What TCRdb holds here is the immuneACCESS table cut down to in-frame rearrangements. Part of the clones is not present; checked against another copy, under half of the missing clones reflect an unresolved V gene, and the others are unexplained. The sample includes approximately 300,000 clones, with 86% observed a single time. The top ten clones comprise around 0.8% of the sample. The source material was PBMCs. The receptors here all came from a woman aged 18-29 years in good health and CMV-seronegative.

The CDR3 DNA reads TGTGCCAGCACCGGGACTAGGGACACCGGGGAGCTGTTTTTT. Translating it yields CASTGTRDTGELFF. The gene calls are TRBV6-6 and TRBJ2-2; 8 nucleotides agree with TRBD2. V dropped 7 bases and J dropped 3; count of bases not matched to a gene: 4. Germline CDR1 MNHNY, CDR2 SVGAGI (reference sequence). The CDR3 sequence is 14 residues long.

This sequence joins TRBV28 and TRBJ2-3, with 9 bases aligning to TRBD1. Germline V gene data show CDR1 as MDHEN and CDR2 as SYDVKM. J was trimmed by 3 bases and V by 5 bases; bases with no gene match: 3. The CDR3 covers 14 residues. CDR3 protein: CASSDGQGTDTQYF. The CDR3 DNA sequence: TGTGCCAGCAGTGATGGACAGGGGACAGATACGCAGTATTTT.

The genes are TRBV11-2 and TRBJ2-7; 9 bases fit TRBD2. V was clipped by 5 bases and J by 0 bases; unmatched bases: 5. Germline-derived CDR1 and CDR2 are SGHAT and FQNNGV. This CDR3 has 15 amino acids. In nucleotides, the CDR3 is TGTGCCAGCAGCCGACTAGCGGCCAGCTCCTACGAGCAGTACTTC. Protein product: CASSRLAASSYEQYF. The variable domain in full, with the rest retrieved from reference TRBV11-2 and TRBJ2-7, is EAGVAQSPRYKIIEKRQSVAFWCNPISGHATLYWYQQILGQGPKLLIQFQNNGVVDDSQLPKDRFSAERLKGVDSTLKIQPAKLEDSAVYLCASSRLAASSYEQYFGPGTRLTVT.